This T cell receptor beta chain was recorded in a study of spatial heterogeneity in lung cancer. Study background: On average, each unique TCR and UMI combination appeared more than ten times in raw reads. Study-wide results and caveats: Whereas they appeared in blood less at follow-up, ubiquitous expanded tumor TCRs appeared there more at resection.

This clonotype has just a few counts. What it binds is unknown. All TCR cDNA molecules were individually tagged with a unique molecular identifier. TCRdb processed the 5' RACE reads anew with MiXCR; each CDR3 protein has one entry. The sample shows more than 35,000 distinct CDR3 sequences, around 5.2% of them seen only once. Time point noted: sample taken at primary tumor resection. Whole RNA from tumor, nontumor lung or frozen PBMC was sequenced unsorted. Samples came from around 70 TRACERx patients with untreated early-stage lung cancer. Per the germline V gene, CDR1 is MGHDK and CDR2 is SYGVNS. There are 17 residues in the CDR3. With 3 bases removed from V and 0 bases from J, the gap between germline ends came to 16 bases.

This clonotype was obtained from a female donor with early-stage non-small cell lung cancer. The sequenced sample was PBMCs, obtained at surgery. The J gene is TRBJ2-3, the V gene TRBV25-1; D remains ambiguous. In nucleotides, the CDR3 is TGTGCCAGCAGTGATCGTCGTGGCGGTCCAAGCACAGATACGCAGTATTTT. This encodes CASSDRRGGPSTDTQYF.